Shown below are 6 T cell receptor beta chains from a single sample sequenced in a study of neurological immune-mediated disorders. TCRdb processed the 5' RACE reads anew with MiXCR; each CDR3 protein has one entry. The data show about 53,000 distinct CDR3 sequences, approximately 8.4% seen once. Sample time point: longitudinal time-point 3. The specimen sequenced was PBMCs. The receptor source for this set is a middle-aged woman in good health.

This clonotype is medium-sized. The chain couples TRBV7-9 to TRBJ2-5, with D perhaps being TRBD1 or TRBD2 (6 bases each). Looked up from germline, CDR1 is SEHNR and CDR2 is FQNEAQ (reference sequence). V lost 6 bases, J lost 0 bases, and 14 bases lay in between. The CDR3 sequence is 15 residues long. In DNA, the CDR3 is TGTGCCAGCAGTTTTTCGGGGGCGTACCAAGAGACCCAGTACTTC. It is translated as CASSFSGAYQETQYF.

This clonotype was detected many times. The chain couples TRBV12-3 or TRBV12-4 to TRBJ1-2; the match to TRBD1 covers 7 bases. J was trimmed by 1 base and V by 5 bases; bases with no gene match: 10. The CDR3 runs 16 residues. The CDR3: CASSPPGQTFNYGYTF. CDR3 in DNA: TGTGCCAGCAGTCCGCCGGGACAGACTTTTAACTATGGCTACACCTTC.

This clonotype was counted at least ten times. The J gene is TRBJ2-1, the V gene TRBV5-1; D possibly corresponds to TRBD1 (6 bases). This CDR3 contains 14 residues. CDR1 and CDR2 from the germline V gene are SGHRS and YFSETQ. The V gene lost 2 bases and the J gene lost 7 bases, with 13 bases spanning the gap. CDR3 amino acids: CASSLSQGRNEQFF. Written as DNA, the CDR3 is TGCGCCAGCAGCTTAAGCCAGGGGAGAAATGAGCAGTTCTTC.

V gene TRBV4-3 combines with J gene TRBJ2-7; 7 positions match TRBD1. The CDR3 runs to 15 residues. J was trimmed by 6 bases and V by 4 bases; bases with no gene match: 12. CDR1 is LGHNA, CDR2 YSLEER, per germline. The DNA of the CDR3 is TGCGCCAGCAGCCGCGGGCACAGGGGAAATTCCGAGCAGTACTTC. Translating gives CASSRGHRGNSEQYF.

Ten or more counts support this clonotype. In nucleotides, the CDR3 is TGTGCCAGCACTTCAAGCGGGGCGGCGCGCCAAGAGACCCAGTACTTC. Its protein is CASTSSGAARQETQYF. V gene TRBV28 combines with J gene TRBJ2-5, with TRBD2 matching 7 bases. Germline loops: CDR1 MDHEN, CDR2 SYDVKM. This CDR3 comprises 16 residues. V shed 7 bases and J 1 base; nucleotides not matched to a gene: 12.

This clonotype was seen repeatedly, ten times or more. J is TRBJ2-4 and V is TRBV12-3 or TRBV12-4; D not resolved. The V end was cut by 8 bases, the J end by 10 bases, with 15 bases between. CDR3 length: 12 residues. The CDR3 DNA reads TGTGCCAGCTGTGAGCCCCTGGGGATTCAGTACTTC. Translated, it gives CASCEPLGIQYF.